The 12 T cell receptor beta chains presented below share a single source sample, sequenced in a study of blood T cell repertoires in COVID-19. Sequencing was performed with immunoSEQ multiplex PCR; in TCRdb, only in-frame clones are kept and a portion is missing. The sample contains 300,000 to 400,000 clones, about nine tenths of which appear only once. Source material: PBMCs or T cells enriched from blood (not recorded which). These receptors all come from a man in his sixties who had recovered from COVID-19.

The chain is built from TRBV6-5 and TRBJ2-7; 8 bases are shared with TRBD2. The CDR3 extends over 15 amino acids. From germline, CDR1 is MNHEY and CDR2 SVGAGI. The V and J ends lost 10 bases and 1 base, in that order; junction bases with no gene match: 12. CDR3 DNA: TGTGCCATCGACTCCTCTAGCGGGCCTTCCTACGAGCAGTACTTC. Protein sequence: CAIDSSSGPSYEQYF.

The V call is TRBV19, the J call TRBJ1-1; 9 nucleotides agree with TRBD1. Germline values: CDR1 LNHDA, CDR2 SQIVND (reference sequence). The trim removed 2 bases at V and 4 bases at J, leaving 5 bases unmatched. CDR3 size: 15 residues. CDR3 DNA sequence: TGTGCCAGTAGTATACCGGGACAGGGTAGCACTGAAGCTTTCTTT. As protein: CASSIPGQGSTEAFF.

This clone appeared once. CDR3 DNA: TGTGCCAGCAGTGCGAGGGCGGGAGATACGCAGTATTTT. Translation gives CASSARAGDTQYF. The chain joins TRBV6-4 to TRBJ2-3, with D possibly matching TRBD2 (5 bases). The ends were cut back, 4 bases at V and 5 bases at J, with 10 bases in the middle. Germline loops: CDR1 MRHNA, CDR2 SNTAGT. This CDR3 is built from 13 residues.

V and J are TRBV4-1 and TRBJ1-4; 7 positions match TRBD1. After removal of 3 bases from V and 1 base from J, the junction contained 5 bases not matched to a gene. This CDR3 has 16 amino acids. Germline CDR1 MGHRA, CDR2 YSYEKL. CDR3 sequence: CASSHRQGVTNEKLFF. The CDR3, as DNA: TGCGCCAGCAGCCACCGACAGGGTGTAACTAATGAAAAACTGTTTTTT.

This clone has only one observation. The V and J genes are TRBV15 and TRBJ1-2; no firm D call. CDR3 size: 15 residues. The V and J ends lost 5 bases and 2 bases respectively, with 15 bases between them. Germline CDR1 reads LNHNV; CDR2 reads YYDKDF (reference sequence). Written as DNA, the CDR3 is TGTGCCACCAGCCCCAAAGCACGGGGAAACTATGGCTACACCTTC. Translating it yields CATSPKARGNYGYTF.

This clone was seen a single time. The V call is TRBV5-5, the J call TRBJ1-1; the D is unclear. CDR1 SGHKS and CDR2 YYEKEE come from the germline V gene (reference sequence). V gave up 1 base and J gave up 0 bases, with 10 bases separating them. The CDR3 runs to 15 residues. The CDR3: CASSLLGGLNTEAFF. The CDR3 region has the DNA TGTGCCAGCAGCTTGTTAGGAGGTCTGAACACTGAAGCTTTCTTT.

This clone was counted once. CDR3 in DNA: TGTGCCAGCAGCGGCGGGGACAGGGAGGCCCTCCACTTT. Protein product: CASSGGDREALHF. The chain recombines TRBV9 with TRBJ1-6; 9 nucleotides match TRBD1. After removal of 3 bases from V and 14 bases from J, the junction contained 6 bases not matched to a gene. Germline assignment: CDR1 SGDLS and CDR2 YYNGEE. The CDR3 is 13 amino acids.

This chain links TRBV30 with TRBJ1-5; 7 nucleotides match TRBD1. Per the germline V gene, CDR1 is GTSNPN and CDR2 is SVGIG (reference sequence). Trimming took 5 bases from V and 0 from J; bases not matched to a gene: 13. This CDR3 region has 17 residues. For the CDR3, the DNA is TGTGCCTGGGACCCAGGACAGGAGGTTTTTAGCAATCAGCCCCAGCATTTT. Its protein is CAWDPGQEVFSNQPQHF.

This rearrangement joins TRBV18 to TRBJ1-1; D is ambiguous. Germline CDR1 is KGHSH and CDR2 is LQKENI. The CDR3 contains 14 residues. V lost 8 bases and J lost 4, with 17 bases in between. DNA for the CDR3: TGTGCCAGCCGGACCGAAAAAGAGGGCACTGAAGCTTTCTTT. Amino acid sequence: CASRTEKEGTEAFF.

The CDR3 loop reads CASGNLGGIGYTF. In DNA, the CDR3 is TGTGCCAGCGGTAACTTGGGAGGTATAGGCTACACCTTC. This chain uses TRBV28 with TRBJ1-2, with no clear D. Germline assignment: CDR1 MDHEN and CDR2 SYDVKM. The CDR3 loop spans 13 amino acids. Trimming took off 8 bases at V and 8 bases at J, with 18 bases between the two ends.

V and J are TRBV9 and TRBJ1-6, with 8 bases that match TRBD1. The CDR3 runs to 16 residues. Germline V lookup: CDR1 SGDLS, CDR2 YYNGEE. The junction had 6 bases not matched to a gene; V was cut back by 0 bases and J by 7 bases. The DNA of the CDR3 is TGTGCCAGCAGCGTAGCAGGGACAGGCCCCAATTCACCCCTCCACTTT. This gives the protein CASSVAGTGPNSPLHF.

This clone was seen more than once but under ten times. The sample has other DNA sequences that encode this CDR3 too. The chain carries TRBV5-4 and TRBJ2-7; possibly TRBD2 for D (5 bases). This CDR3 spans 13 amino acids. The V gene's germline CDR1 is SGHNT and CDR2 YYREEE (reference sequence). Trimming stripped 0 bases from V and 1 base from J, with 5 bases between. The CDR3 DNA reads as TGTGCCAGCAGCTTGGCGGGGTCCTACGAGCAGTACTTC. Its translation: CASSLAGSYEQYF. The variable domain in full, with the rest retrieved from reference TRBV5-4 and TRBJ2-7, is ETGVTQSPTHLIKTRGQQVTLRCSSQSGHNTVSWYQQALGQGPQFIFQYYREEENGRGNFPPRFSGLQFPNYSSELNVNALELDDSALYLCASSLAGSYEQYFGPGTRLTVT.